Listed below are T cell receptor beta chains from one sample, sequenced in a study of cytomegalovirus exposure and HLA in healthy donors. The table came from immunoSEQ multiplex PCR; TCRdb's copy has only in-frame clones and leaves some out. Of 150,000 to 200,000 clones listed, roughly 80% are singletons. The sample taken for sequencing was PBMCs. The source of these receptors is a woman in her 30s in good health and CMV-seronegative. Each CDR3 is given with its conserved first and last residue. A D gene is named only where the DNA matches it firmly.

>TRBJ2-3|TRBD2|TRBV9
CASSPSGFTDTQYF
>TRBJ2-7|TRBD1|TRBV5-4
CASSLGDRASYEQYF
>TRBJ2-3|TRBD1|TRBV15
CATSSRVLGQGFFYTQYF
>TRBJ2-5|.|TRBV18
CASSPNQETQYF
>TRBJ1-3|.|TRBV2
CASMRGTGNTIYF
>TRBJ1-2|.|TRBV28
CASSLPGQGLFYTF
>TRBJ2-7|TRBD2|TRBV28
CASTLAGGASSYEQYF
>TRBJ1-2|TRBD1|TRBV28
CASTSGQYGYTF
>TRBJ1-6|.|TRBV19
CASSMTAGLYNSPLHF
>TRBJ2-7|TRBD2|TRBV5-1
CASSFSGGAYEQYF
>TRBJ2-7|.|TRBV5-1
CASSSMDRALEQYF
>TRBJ2-3|.|TRBV5-1
CASNAGLPTDTQYF
>TRBJ1-2|.|TRBV19
CASSINGHNYGYTF
>TRBJ1-2|.|TRBV7-6
CASSPGRGFGYTF
>TRBJ2-5|TRBD2|TRBV5-1
CASSYGLRGYQETQYF
>TRBJ1-2|TRBD1|TRBV10-3
CAIGFLGTGVNYGYTF
>TRBJ2-2|TRBD2|TRBV27
CATAPGLVTGELFF
>TRBJ1-5|.|TRBV5-1
CASSLDSSNQPQHF
>TRBJ1-3|.|TRBV5-4
CASSLGGAQMDTIYF
>TRBJ2-3|TRBD2|TRBV6-4
CASSDSGLAGFDTQYF
>TRBJ2-1|TRBD1|TRBV29-1
CSVKGQSNNEQFF
>TRBJ1-1|TRBD1|TRBV11-2
CASSLAGGTTEAFF
>TRBJ1-5|.|TRBV7-3
CASSWTASNQPQHF
>TRBJ2-7|TRBD2|TRBV7-3
CASSLSAGGEYEQYF
>TRBJ2-2|TRBD1|TRBV7-3
CASSLGQTGVNTGELFF
>TRBJ2-3|.|TRBV6-1
CASRQGGGWTDTQYF
>TRBJ1-1|.|TRBV6-6
CASTYGGKGRAFF
>TRBJ2-7|TRBD2|TRBV5-5
CASSLVREPYEQYF
>TRBJ2-3|TRBD2|TRBV13
CASSLQRERGASTQYF
>TRBJ1-2|.|TRBV7-9
CASSSNRQVVAGYTF
>TRBJ2-4|.|TRBV11-2
CASSLGQKNIQYF
>TRBJ2-5|TRBD2|TRBV15
CATSRDRLAGRQETQYF
>TRBJ1-2|.|TRBV4-2
CASSQRGEDYGYTF
>TRBJ1-1|.|TRBV5-1
CASSFTGNTEAFF
>TRBJ2-7|.|TRBV6-6
CASRETGFYEQCF
>TRBJ1-4|.|TRBV27
CASSLRRGEKLFF
>TRBJ2-3|TRBD2|TRBV19
CASSTPGLALSTDTQYF
>TRBJ1-6|.|TRBV30
CAWTTSDSPLHF
>TRBJ1-6|TRBD1|TRBV7-2
CASSLHGQGSSPLHF
>TRBJ2-1|TRBD1|TRBV7-2
CASSLTGTGTNEQFF
>TRBJ1-6|.|TRBV2
CASSRGFDNSPLHF
>TRBJ1-1|TRBD1|TRBV18
CASSPPGQGLEAFF
>TRBJ1-1|TRBD1|TRBV27
CASSPTGGSTEAFF
>TRBJ2-1|.|TRBV18
CASSPGGTRGYNEQFF
>TRBJ1-2|TRBD1|TRBV4-1
CASSQVASGQGRNYGYTF
>TRBJ2-3|TRBD1|TRBV27
CASSGPGRGREDTQYF
>TRBJ1-1|.|TRBV2
CASITGTEAFF
>TRBJ2-3|.|TRBV6-6
CASRSTGEARGDTQYF
>TRBJ1-6|.|TRBV11-2
CASSLQGLGSPLHF
>TRBJ1-5|.|TRBV5-1
CASSAQDWEDPQHF
>TRBJ1-1|TRBD1|TRBV2
CASSEARTGVNTEAFF
>TRBJ2-7|.|TRBV25-1
CASSGGYEQYF
>TRBJ2-2|.|TRBV11-2
CASSFLQGTGELFF
>TRBJ2-3|TRBD2|TRBV5-1
CASSTSGGNTDTQYF